The table lists the clone carrying this TCR beta chain with a count of one. This entry belongs to a study of PD-1 blockade in mismatch repair-deficient tumors. Clones were read by immunoSEQ multiplex PCR, and TCRdb kept only the in-frame ones, dropping some. The sample comprises some 110,000 clones, 60% to 85% of which are singletons, and about 4.5% rests with the top ten. The CDR3 covers 12 residues. V lost 6 bases, J lost 6 bases, and 8 bases lay in between. Germline lookup yields CDR1 MNHEY and CDR2 SMNVEV (reference sequence). The specimen comprised peripheral blood, sampled roughly 60 weeks after starting pembrolizumab. The gene calls are TRBV27 and TRBJ1-4; D gene uncertain. The clonotype originates from an adult with mismatch repair-deficient cancer. CDR3 bases: TGTGCCAGCAGCCACAGAGATGAAAAACTGTTTTTT. It codes for CASSHRDEKLFF.